This TCR beta chain emerged from a study of cytomegalovirus exposure and HLA in healthy donors. Unmatched junction bases numbered 10, after V lost 5 bases and J lost 5 bases. The CDR3 spans 15 residues. Germline V CDR1 and CDR2: SGHNT, YYREEE (reference sequence). 13 Jbeta primers and 60 Vbeta primers were used for the PCR. This table comes from immunoSEQ multiplex PCR, and its TCRdb copy is limited to in-frame clones, with some not included. The table shows approximately 220,000 clones, with nearly 80% occurring only once. The origin of this receptor is a male donor in good health and CMV-seronegative. What was sequenced was PBMCs. The chain links TRBV5-4 to TRBJ2-5; 9 bases line up with TRBD2. The CDR3 is CASSRPGLAAETQYF. Written as DNA, the CDR3 is TGTGCCAGCAGTCGTCCGGGACTAGCAGCGGAGACCCAGTACTTC.